The clone carrying this T cell receptor (beta chain) was observed a few times. This entry comes from a study of early T cells in non-severe SARS-CoV-2 infection. This CDR3 has 14 amino acids. Germline V gene sequence: CDR1 MGHRA, CDR2 YSYEKL. V trimming: 1 base; J trimming: 8 bases; junction bases outside the gene matches: 7. Individual cDNA molecules carried attached unique molecular identifiers. TCRdb processed the 5' RACE reads anew with MiXCR; each CDR3 protein has one entry. The sample yields approximately 90,000 distinct CDR3 sequences, about 15% seen once. The sample was whole blood, taken at baseline. The receptor was derived from an adult who was a healthcare worker with PCR-confirmed SARS-CoV-2 infection or an uninfected control (not recorded which). The rearrangement joins TRBV4-1 to TRBJ1-1; TRBD1 matches at 7 bases. The CDR3 protein is CASSQGLRGQEAFF. In DNA, the CDR3 is TGCGCCAGCAGCCAAGGCCTGCGGGGACAGGAAGCTTTCTTT.